A single sample is the source of the 5 T cell receptor beta chains below, sequenced in a study of shared clonotypes between healthy human individuals (dated by TCRdb to the early 2020s). Receptor amplification or capture employed the immunoSEQ multiplex PCR assay. TCRdb carries this immuneACCESS record with in-frame sequences only. Its versions omit some clonotypes, under half of them owing to an unresolved V gene in the studies checked, with the rest unexplained. The sample profile shows 2 million to 3 million clones; 93% of them were found once. The ten top clones hold 0.36% of the sample. The specimen was naive CD4+ T cells from PBMCs. The meaning of the sample's cell subset or site label: CD45RA+ positively selected. These TCRs come from a man between 18 and 29 years old in good health. Some clones in this sample may be carry-over from other donors' samples.

The J gene is TRBJ2-5, the V gene TRBV7-2; tentatively, D is TRBD1 or TRBD2 (5 bases each). The CDR3 covers 14 residues. V gave up 3 bases and J gave up 3 bases, with 11 bases separating them. Germline CDR1 is SGHTA and CDR2 is FQGNSA. The CDR3 nucleotides are TGTGCCAGCAGCTTCTCAGGGAGTGAAGAGACCCAGTACTTC. Translating gives CASSFSGSEETQYF.

This clone has only one observation. Additional DNA sequences in this sample encode the identical CDR3. The chain couples TRBV11-2 to TRBJ2-2; D may be TRBD1 (6 bases). The CDR3 is 14 amino acids. The germline gives CDR1 SGHAT, CDR2 FQNNGV. V was cut by 5 bases and J by 2 bases, with 9 bases left in between. The CDR3 bases are TGTGCCAGCAGCCTGGACAGAAACACCGGGGAGCTGTTTTTT. It specifies CASSLDRNTGELFF.

The V and J genes are TRBV28 and TRBJ2-7; 8 bases line up with TRBD2. The J segment lost 9 bases and the V segment lost 5 bases, leaving 18 bases of the junction unmatched. Germline V gene lookup returns CDR1 MDHEN and CDR2 SYDVKM. The CDR3 is 16 amino acids. In DNA, the CDR3 is TGTGCCAGCAGTCCCTCCCGCAGCGGGAGACGGCTCGCGCAGTACTTC. This codes for CASSPSRSGRRLAQYF.

The chain is built from TRBV7-2 and TRBJ1-4; TRBD1 matches at 10 bases. The J segment lost 8 bases and the V segment lost 2 bases, leaving 5 bases of the junction unmatched. Looked up from germline, CDR1 is SGHTA and CDR2 is FQGNSA. There are 15 residues in the CDR3. The CDR3, as DNA: TGTGCCAGCAGCTTAAGGACAGGGGGAGGCGAAAAACTGTTTTTT. Translating it yields CASSLRTGGGEKLFF.

The chain links TRBV28 to TRBJ2-2; unclear D gene. The CDR3 totals 13 residues. CDR1 is MDHEN, CDR2 SYDVKM, per germline. Trimming removed 3 bases at V and 6 bases at J, with 8 bases between. The CDR3 loop reads CASSFRYSGELFF. As DNA, the CDR3 is TGTGCCAGCAGTTTCCGGTATTCCGGGGAGCTGTTTTTT.